This T cell receptor (beta chain) is drawn from a study of blood T cell repertoires in COVID-19. With 5 bases removed from V and 5 bases from J, the gap between germline ends came to 15 bases. The germline V gene has CDR1 SGHVS and CDR2 FQNEAQ. The CDR3 spans 14 residues. Libraries were prepared by immunoSEQ multiplex PCR; TCRdb keeps only in-frame clonotypes and omits some of them. The data hold fewer than 400,000 clones, with under 90% observed a single time. The sample was peripheral blood. The source is a woman younger than 45 with COVID-19, enrolled during active disease. This chain connects TRBV7-8 to TRBJ2-5, with D maybe TRBD1 (8 bases). This CDR3 reads CASSATGEGETQYF. The CDR3 nucleotides read TGTGCCAGCAGCGCGACAGGGGAGGGCGAGACCCAGTACTTC.